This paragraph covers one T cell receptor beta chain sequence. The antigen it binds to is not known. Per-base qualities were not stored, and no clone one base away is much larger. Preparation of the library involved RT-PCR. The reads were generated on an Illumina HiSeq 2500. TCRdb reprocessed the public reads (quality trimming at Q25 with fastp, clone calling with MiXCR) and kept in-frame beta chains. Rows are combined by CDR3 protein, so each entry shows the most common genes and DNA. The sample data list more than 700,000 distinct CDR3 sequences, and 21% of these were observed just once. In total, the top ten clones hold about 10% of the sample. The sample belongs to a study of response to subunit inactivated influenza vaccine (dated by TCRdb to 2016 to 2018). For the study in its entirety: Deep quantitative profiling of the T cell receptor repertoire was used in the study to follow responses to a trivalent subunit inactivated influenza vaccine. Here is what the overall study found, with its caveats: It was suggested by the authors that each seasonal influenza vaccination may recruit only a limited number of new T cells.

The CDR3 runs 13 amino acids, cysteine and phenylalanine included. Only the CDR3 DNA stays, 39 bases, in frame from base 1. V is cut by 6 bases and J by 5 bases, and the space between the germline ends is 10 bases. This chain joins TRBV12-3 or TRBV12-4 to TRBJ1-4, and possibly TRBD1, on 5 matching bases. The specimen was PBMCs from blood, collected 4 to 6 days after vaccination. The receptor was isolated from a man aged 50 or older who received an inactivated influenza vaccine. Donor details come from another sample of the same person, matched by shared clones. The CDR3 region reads CASSPGGNEKLFF. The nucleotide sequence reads TGTGCCAGCAGCCCCGGGGGAAATGAAAAACTGTTTTTT.